The clone carrying this T cell receptor (beta chain) occurred many times. The antigen is not known. These data belong to a study of CD8 T cells in ankylosing spondylitis. General study points: Disease-linked clones had a CD8+ phenotype and relatively low frequency in peripheral blood. Matched ankylosing spondylitis synovial fluid reportedly showed significant enrichment of disease-linked clones.

TCRdb ran MiXCR on the 5' RACE reads and lists one entry per CDR3 protein. Found here are 30,000 or so distinct CDR3 sequences, around 5% of them singletons; the top ten hold around 1.9%. Germline V gives CDR1 SGDLS, CDR2 YYNGEE. This CDR3 is built from 16 residues. The germline V and J ends were trimmed by 1 base and 6 bases, with 16 bases remaining between them. This TCR derives from a female donor with ankylosing spondylitis or in good health (not recorded which). The chain links TRBV9 to TRBJ2-2, with D tentatively TRBD1 or TRBD2 (6 bases each). Specimen: blood, either unsorted or a sorted T cell fraction (not recorded which). The CDR3 coding sequence is TGTGCCAGCAGCGTAACCTCGGAAGGGGGGTCCGGGGAGCTGTTTTTT. Translation: CASSVTSEGGSGELFF.